A single sample gave rise to the 32 T cell receptor beta chains below, sequenced in a study of OX40 agonist ivuxolimab in advanced cancers. Assay used: immunoSEQ multiplex PCR; TCRdb lists only in-frame clones, some missing. The sample includes about 64,000 clones, 80% to 85% seen only once; the top ten take about 5%. The source material was CD4+ or CD8+ T cells sorted from blood, sampled in a trial of the OX40 agonist ivuxolimab. These receptor sequences come from an adult with an advanced solid tumor such as melanoma, head and neck, liver or kidney cancer.

The gene calls are TRBV2 and TRBJ2-7; D is unresolved. Per germline, CDR1 SNHLY and CDR2 FYNNEI. The CDR3 consists of 11 residues. V was cut by 6 bases and J by 0 bases, with 3 bases left in between. The CDR3 sequence: CASRISYEQYF. CDR3 DNA sequence: TGTGCCAGCAGGATCTCCTACGAGCAGTACTTC.

J is TRBJ1-3 and V is TRBV5-5; D is undetermined. V lost 2 bases to trimming and J lost 0 bases, with 9 bases between them. The CDR3 covers 15 residues. Germline lookup yields CDR1 SGHKS and CDR2 YYEKEE (reference sequence). CDR3 in DNA: TGTGCCAGCAGCTTCGGAGGGTTCTCTGGAAACACCATATATTTT. Protein product: CASSFGGFSGNTIYF.

The CDR3 loop is CASSYSARGSYEQYF. As DNA, the CDR3 is TGTGCCAGCAGTTACTCAGCCAGGGGGTCCTACGAGCAGTACTTC. The chain couples TRBV6-5 to TRBJ2-7; 7 bases are a match to TRBD1. The germline CDR1 and CDR2 sequences are MNHEY and SVGAGI. Trimming cost V 0 bases and J 1 base; bases outside gene matches: 3. The CDR3 sequence is 15 residues long.

This clone was seen just once. This chain connects TRBV2 to TRBJ2-1, with TRBD2 matching over 10 bases. There are 15 residues in the CDR3. Germline V gene sequence: CDR1 SNHLY, CDR2 FYNNEI. V lost 6 bases, J lost 6 bases, and 8 bases stayed unmatched. The CDR3 region has the DNA TGTGCCAGCAGAGAGCTCGGGACTAGCGTCAATGAGCAGTTCTTC. Translated: CASRELGTSVNEQFF.

V and J are TRBV6-1 and TRBJ1-5; weak D call: TRBD1 (6 bases). This CDR3 has 18 amino acids. Germline V gene data show CDR1 as MNHNS and CDR2 as SASEGT. V was clipped by 1 base and J by 4 bases, with 20 bases between them. CDR3 sequence: CASSEERRTASPNQPQHF. In DNA, the CDR3 is TGTGCCAGCAGTGAAGAGAGACGGACAGCTAGTCCGAATCAGCCCCAGCATTTT.

This sequence joins TRBV7-2 and TRBJ1-1, with D hard to call. Germline V gene sequence: CDR1 SGHTA, CDR2 FQGNSA. CDR3 length equals 16 residues. V shed 4 bases and J shed 4 bases, with 19 bases lying between them. The CDR3 region has the DNA TGTGCCAGCAGCTCTACTTGGGTGTCCCAAAGCACTGAAGCTTTCTTT. Translating it yields CASSSTWVSQSTEAFF.

The gene calls are TRBV5-1 and TRBJ2-2, with D perhaps TRBD2 (6 bases). CDR1 and CDR2 (germline): SGHRS, YFSETQ. The V gene lost 0 bases and the J gene lost 3 bases, with 9 bases spanning the gap. This CDR3 contains 15 residues. The CDR3 loop reads CASSLAGVHTGELFF. The CDR3 nucleotides are TGCGCCAGCAGCTTGGCGGGGGTCCACACCGGGGAGCTGTTTTTT.

The rearrangement links TRBV5-6 to TRBJ2-3; D possibly uses TRBD1 or TRBD2 (5 bases each). This CDR3 has 15 residues. V was clipped by 4 bases and J by 4 bases, with 16 bases between them. Germline V CDR1 and CDR2: SGHDT, YYEEEE. The DNA for the CDR3 is TGTGCCAGCAGCCCTTTCCCAGGGACCGCAGATACGCAGTATTTT. Encoded protein: CASSPFPGTADTQYF. Using reference TRBV5-6 and TRBJ2-3 for the parts outside the CDR3, the full variable domain is DAGVTQSPTHLIKTRGQQVTLRCSPKSGHDTVSWYQQALGQGPQFIFQYYEEEERQRGNFPDRFSGHQFPNYSSELNVNALLLGDSALYLCASSPFPGTADTQYFGPGTRLTVL.

V and J are TRBV7-9 and TRBJ2-3, with 8 bases that match TRBD1. Germline V gives CDR1 SEHNR, CDR2 FQNEAQ (reference sequence). Trimming at V came to 0 bases and at J to 2 bases, leaving 4 bases not matched to a gene. This CDR3 region has 16 residues. CDR3 region: CASSLAAGGITDTQYF. The CDR3 region has the DNA TGTGCCAGCAGCTTAGCGGCAGGGGGCATCACAGATACGCAGTATTTT.

The chain recombines TRBV5-1 with TRBJ2-1, with TRBD2 identical over 8 bases. The V gene's germline CDR1 is SGHRS and CDR2 YFSETQ. The CDR3 runs 17 residues. Germline trimming cut 2 bases from V and 8 bases from J; bases unmatched to any gene: 15. The CDR3 bases are TGCGCCAGCAGCTTTTGGAGCGGGAGTCATAAGGGCGATGAGCAGTTCTTC. Its protein is CASSFWSGSHKGDEQFF.

This clone was recorded only once. The genes are TRBV19 and TRBJ1-2; D remains ambiguous. The CDR3 has 16 residues. Deletions cut 6 bases from V and 4 bases from J, with 21 bases between. The germline V gene has CDR1 LNHDA and CDR2 SQIVND (reference sequence). DNA for the CDR3: TGTGCCAGTAGGACCGAGGTTTCGGCAGGCACCTATGGCTACACCTTC. As protein: CASRTEVSAGTYGYTF.

The chain uses TRBV9 and TRBJ2-1; 7 positions agree with TRBD2. The germline gives CDR1 SGDLS, CDR2 YYNGEE. The junction had 12 bases not matched to a gene; V was cut back by 7 bases and J by 8 bases. The CDR3 contains 14 residues. This CDR3 reads CASASGRTYDEQFF. The CDR3 nucleotides read TGTGCCAGCGCTAGCGGTAGGACTTACGATGAGCAGTTCTTC.

V and J are TRBV7-2 and TRBJ2-3; either TRBD1 or TRBD2 may fit D (6 bases each). This CDR3 is built from 14 residues. Germline CDR1 and CDR2: SGHTA and FQGNSA. Trimming stripped 6 bases from V and 5 bases from J, with 15 bases between. The CDR3 coding sequence is TGTGCCAGCAGTGGACAAGGGGGGATAGATACGCAGTATTTT. Translated, it gives CASSGQGGIDTQYF. The full variable domain, with the rest looked up from reference TRBV7-2 and TRBJ2-3, is GAGVSQSPSNKVTEKGKDVELRCDPISGHTALYWYRQSLGQGLEFLIYFQGNSAPDKSGLPSDRFSAERTGGSVSTLTIQRTQQEDSAVYLCASSGQGGIDTQYFGPGTRLTVL.

This clone showed up just once. The chain recombines TRBV2 with TRBJ1-3; D unclear. Germline V gene data show CDR1 as SNHLY and CDR2 as FYNNEI. This CDR3 region has 14 residues. Trimming took off 2 bases at V and 2 bases at J, with 7 bases between the two ends. The CDR3 DNA reads as TGTGCCAGCAGTGAATACCAGGCTGGAAACACCATATATTTT. This encodes CASSEYQAGNTIYF.

The rearrangement joins TRBV5-1 to TRBJ1-5; D ambiguous. Germline values: CDR1 SGHRS, CDR2 YFSETQ. This CDR3 contains 17 residues. Trimming removed 2 bases from V and 2 bases from J, with 17 bases in between. The CDR3 reads CASSLTSMRDGNQPQHF. CDR3 nucleotides: TGCGCCAGCAGCTTAACCTCAATGAGGGATGGCAATCAGCCCCAGCATTTT.

This chain connects TRBV7-9 to TRBJ1-1; TRBD1 agrees at 10 bases. From germline, CDR1 is SEHNR and CDR2 FQNEAQ (reference sequence). With 1 base clipped from V and 1 base from J, the junction kept 0 bases outside the gene matches. CDR3 size: 15 residues. DNA of the CDR3: TGTGCCAGCAGCTTAGGGGACAGGGGGAACACTGAAGCTTTCTTT. As protein: CASSLGDRGNTEAFF.

The chain joins TRBV5-1 to TRBJ2-1, with D tentatively TRBD2 (5 bases). Germline V gene sequence: CDR1 SGHRS, CDR2 YFSETQ. V was shortened by 2 bases and J by 0 bases, with 12 bases between the two germline ends. There are 16 residues in the CDR3. The CDR3 DNA reads as TGCGCCAGCAGCTTCCACGGGGATAGCTCCTACAATGAGCAGTTCTTC. It codes for CASSFHGDSSYNEQFF.

The table lists this clone with a few counts. The chain links TRBV7-8 to TRBJ1-2; D remains ambiguous. The V end lost 1 base, the J end lost 4 bases, and 10 bases lay between the germline ends. The CDR3 has 14 amino acids. Per germline, CDR1 SGHVS and CDR2 FQNEAQ. The CDR3 region has the DNA TGTGCCAGCAGCTTAGGTGAAATAGGCTATGGCTACACCTTC. Protein product: CASSLGEIGYGYTF.

V usage is TRBV2 and J usage is TRBJ1-1; weak D call: TRBD1 (6 bases). The V end was cut by 5 bases, the J end by 0 bases, with 13 bases between. The V gene's germline CDR1 is SNHLY and CDR2 FYNNEI. This CDR3 is built from 15 residues. The CDR3 here is CASSYAGHLNTEAFF. CDR3 nucleotide sequence: TGTGCCAGCAGTTACGCGGGACACCTGAACACTGAAGCTTTCTTT.

This chain uses TRBV5-4 with TRBJ2-7, with 8 bases identical to TRBD2. Germline trimming cut 4 bases from V and 4 bases from J; bases unmatched to any gene: 10. The length of the CDR3 is 15 residues. Per the germline V gene, CDR1 is SGHNT and CDR2 is YYREEE (reference sequence). CDR3 amino acids: CASSGSSSGSYEQYF. Here the CDR3 DNA reads TGTGCCAGCAGCGGATCCTCGAGCGGGAGTTACGAGCAGTACTTC.

V is TRBV9 and J is TRBJ1-1, with D hard to call. The CDR3 loop spans 16 amino acids. Germline V CDR1 and CDR2: SGDLS, YYNGEE. Trimming shortened V by 2 bases and J by 0 bases, and 14 bases separated the two germline ends. The CDR3 DNA reads as TGTGCCAGCAGCGTTAGGCCTGGTAATATGAACACTGAAGCTTTCTTT. Its protein product is CASSVRPGNMNTEAFF.

The V gene is TRBV5-4, the J gene TRBJ1-2, with unresolved D. Germline-derived CDR1 and CDR2 are SGHNT and YYREEE (reference sequence). V lost 0 bases, J lost 4 bases, and 13 bases lay in between. The CDR3 loop spans 15 amino acids. In DNA, the CDR3 is TGTGCCAGCAGCTTGGATAGGGTCTCCCCCTATGGCTACACCTTC. It yields the protein CASSLDRVSPYGYTF.

This clone showed up just a few times. The V call is TRBV4-2, the J call TRBJ2-3; D could derive from TRBD1 or TRBD2 (5 bases each). The CDR3 is 17 residues long. Trimming pared 0 bases from V and 5 bases from J, leaving 18 bases between. From germline, CDR1 is LGHNA and CDR2 YNFKEQ. In DNA, the CDR3 is TGTGCCAGCAGCCAAGATCACGGGGCTACCTTGGGAGATACGCAGTATTTT. Translating it yields CASSQDHGATLGDTQYF.

The rearrangement joins TRBV5-1 to TRBJ1-1; D may be TRBD1 (5 bases). The CDR3 covers 15 residues. Between the trimmed V and J ends, which lost 0 bases and 1 base, there was a span of 10 bases. CDR1 and CDR2 (germline): SGHRS, YFSETQ. Here the CDR3 DNA reads TGCGCCAGCAGCTTGGATGGGGGGGAGAACACTGAAGCTTTCTTT. It codes for CASSLDGGENTEAFF.

On this clone itself: This CDR3 is also generated by other DNA sequences in the sample. The DNA of the CDR3 is TGCGCCAGCAGCCAATCCGGGACAGGGGATGAAAAACTGTTTTTT. This translates into CASSQSGTGDEKLFF. This chain links TRBV4-3 with TRBJ1-4; 10 nucleotides agree with TRBD1. Germline loops: CDR1 LGHNA, CDR2 YSLEER. The CDR3 is 15 amino acids. V lost 2 bases and J lost 6; bases outside the gene matches: 3.

The gene calls are TRBV10-3 and TRBJ2-3; D may be TRBD2 (5 bases). The CDR3 runs 14 residues. Germline V gene data show CDR1 as ENHRY and CDR2 as SYGVKD. The ends were cut back, 8 bases at V and 2 bases at J, with 14 bases in the middle. The CDR3 DNA reads TGTGCCATCCGACCGGGATTATCCACAGATACGCAGTATTTT. Translating gives CAIRPGLSTDTQYF.

The chain recombines TRBV7-6 with TRBJ1-5; the D is unclear. Trimming cost V 2 bases and J 5 bases, with 7 bases left between them. Germline CDR1 and CDR2: SGHVS and FNYEAQ. This CDR3 has 13 residues. The CDR3, as DNA: TGTGCCAGCAGCTTATGGTCCGATCAGCCCCAGCATTTT. Translating it yields CASSLWSDQPQHF.

This clone was observed a few times. This chain links TRBV7-2 with TRBJ1-1; D gene ambiguous. Germline CDR1 reads SGHTA; CDR2 reads FQGNSA. The germline V and J ends were trimmed by 5 bases and 8 bases, with 12 bases remaining between them. The CDR3 has 12 amino acids. The DNA of the CDR3 is TGTGCCAGCAGCATCGGTCTAAACGAAGCTTTCTTT. It specifies CASSIGLNEAFF.

This chain links TRBV6-1 with TRBJ1-2, with no clear D. The CDR3 length is 11 residues. The V end was cut by 8 bases, the J end by 7 bases, with 11 bases between. Germline CDR1 MNHNS, CDR2 SASEGT. CDR3 sequence (DNA): TGTGCCAGCGGTATCAACCGTGGCTACACCTTC. It specifies CASGINRGYTF.

The chain carries TRBV20-1 and TRBJ2-1; perhaps TRBD2 as D (5 bases). Germline loops: CDR1 DFQATT, CDR2 SNEGSKA (reference sequence). V was clipped by 6 bases and J by 10 bases, with 10 bases between them. The CDR3 extends over 10 amino acids. CDR3 protein: CSAGRREQFF. CDR3 DNA sequence: TGCAGTGCAGGCAGGAGGGAGCAGTTCTTC.

This clone was observed a handful of times. The chain carries TRBV12-5 and TRBJ2-7; 10 bases match TRBD2. The CDR3 is 16 residues long. CDR1 is LGHNT and CDR2 is FRNRAP in the germline V gene. The J segment lost 1 base and the V segment lost 4 bases, leaving 7 bases of the junction unmatched. The CDR3 sequence is CASGSSTSGLSYEQYF. As DNA, the CDR3 is TGTGCTAGTGGTTCATCGACTAGCGGGCTGTCCTACGAGCAGTACTTC.

This clone showed up just once. The chain employs TRBV5-4 and TRBJ2-3; 7 bases are a match to TRBD2. The junction had 5 bases not matched to a gene; V was cut back by 3 bases and J by 4 bases. Germline V lookup: CDR1 SGHNT, CDR2 YYREEE (reference sequence). This CDR3 is built from 14 residues. CDR3 bases: TGTGCCAGCAGCTCCTCGGGGGGAGCAGATACGCAGTATTTT. Translation: CASSSSGGADTQYF. Based on the CDR3 plus reference TRBV5-4 and TRBJ2-3, the full variable domain is ETGVTQSPTHLIKTRGQQVTLRCSSQSGHNTVSWYQQALGQGPQFIFQYYREEENGRGNFPPRFSGLQFPNYSSELNVNALELDDSALYLCASSSSGGADTQYFGPGTRLTVL.